Sequencing of this TCR beta chain was carried out in a study of T cell responses to AZD1222 COVID-19 vaccine. Study context: Pooled together were second doses at about 4 or about 12 weeks.

This CDR3 spans 12 amino acids. V lost 3 bases to trimming and J lost 8 bases, with 8 bases between them. The germline CDR1 and CDR2 sequences are LNHDA and SQIVND (reference sequence). Details on this clone: Its antigen is as yet unknown.

Some clones are missing from TCRdb's copy, which holds only in-frame ones; the method was immunoSEQ multiplex PCR. Among 95,000 to 150,000 clones listed, under 90% were seen once. Study-level points and caveats: It should be noted that donors were predominantly white British and more often female, and clonal diversity was possibly underestimated. The breadth and depth of Spike-specific TCRs increased once two AZD1222 doses had been given. Just a handful of AZD1222 recipients tested seropositive at baseline.

This material consisted of peripheral blood, taken on day 0 of AZD1222 vaccination. The TCR comes from an adult in good health. The rearrangement uses TRBV19 and TRBJ2-1; D assignment may be TRBD1 or TRBD2 (5 bases each). CDR3 amino acids: CASSIGGYEQFF. In DNA, the CDR3 is TGTGCCAGTAGTATTGGGGGTTATGAGCAGTTCTTC.